One sample yielded the 15 T cell receptor beta chains listed below, sequenced in a study of human T cells and chemical hapten exposure. Indicated time point: patch test 1, 2 weeks after DPC sensitization. The treatment was: therapeutic diphenylcyclopropenone sensitization with weekly scalp DPC. TCRdb reprocessed the RACE reads via MiXCR and lists one record per CDR3 protein. Of just under 350,000 distinct CDR3 sequences in the sample, under 9% were seen once. This sample comprised whole blood, obtained in connection with sensitization to the hapten diphenylcyclopropenone (DPC). The receptor source for this set is a young woman with alopecia areata. Some clones in this sample may be carry-over from other donors' samples.

The chain combines TRBV27 with TRBJ1-1; D is uncertain. The CDR3 runs 14 residues. The V gene lost 2 bases and the J gene lost 3 bases, with 10 bases spanning the gap. Germline-derived CDR1 and CDR2 are MNHEY and SMNVEV (reference sequence). The chain's CDR3 is CASSLAQQDTEAFF. DNA for the CDR3: TGTGCCAGCAGTTTAGCCCAGCAGGACACTGAAGCTTTCTTT.

Points on this clonotype: As the CDR3 is not closed by the conserved phenylalanine or tryptophan, this likely results from a read error. The rearrangement joins TRBV20-1 to TRBJ2-3; perhaps D is TRBD1 or TRBD2 (5 bases each). Germline values: CDR1 DFQATT, CDR2 SNEGSKA (reference sequence). CDR3 size: 19 residues. Trimming left V 3 bases short and J 1 base short, with 26 bases between. CDR3 in DNA: TGCAGTGCTAGGGTCAGACACTTCCGCCTGGGGACGGGCACAGATACGCAGTATCTT. It yields the protein CSARVRHFRLGTGTDTQYL.

This clonotype appeared many times. The chain uses TRBV10-2 and TRBJ1-2, with a possible D match to TRBD1 (5 bases). CDR3 length equals 16 residues. The V and J ends lost 5 bases and 0 bases respectively, with 16 bases between them. In germline, CDR1 is WSHSY, CDR2 SAAADI. The DNA of the CDR3 is TGCGCCAGCAGTCTTGGACCTTTGGGGGCTAACTATGGCTACACCTTC. This translates into CASSLGPLGANYGYTF.

This rearrangement joins TRBV7-2 to TRBJ2-5; the D gene is possibly TRBD1 (5 bases). V was shortened by 3 bases and J by 5 bases, with 13 bases between the two germline ends. The CDR3 spans 14 residues. The germline gives CDR1 SGHTA, CDR2 FQGNSA. As DNA, the CDR3 is TGTGCCAGCAGCTTCTCGGTGGGGCCGGAGACCCAGTACTTC. Protein sequence: CASSFSVGPETQYF.

This clonotype was observed at least ten times. V gene TRBV2 combines with J gene TRBJ2-2; D not certain. The CDR3 runs to 14 residues. Germline CDR1 SNHLY, CDR2 FYNNEI. V was clipped by 4 bases and J by 7 bases, with 13 bases between them. This chain's CDR3 is CASSGLRAFGELFF. CDR3 sequence (DNA): TGTGCCAGCAGTGGGCTTCGGGCTTTCGGGGAGCTGTTTTTT.

In its sample, this clonotype was seen many times. CDR3 sequence: CASSTQDRVFNSPLHF. The CDR3 coding sequence is TGTGCCAGCAGCACTCAGGACAGGGTGTTTAATTCACCCCTCCACTTT. The J gene is TRBJ1-6, the V gene TRBV9; 8 bases are a match to TRBD1. Germline V gene data show CDR1 as SGDLS and CDR2 as YYNGEE. CDR3 length: 16 residues. V shed 4 bases, J shed 6 bases, and the junction held 9 bases outside the gene matches.

This sequence joins TRBV5-5 and TRBJ2-3; TRBD2 is a possible D gene (6 bases). V lost 0 bases and J 4 bases, leaving 12 bases between the germline ends. The CDR3 length is 15 residues. The germline gives CDR1 SGHKS, CDR2 YYEKEE (reference sequence). The CDR3 here is CASSLAGRGSDTQYF. The CDR3 coding sequence is TGTGCCAGCAGCTTGGCCGGGCGGGGATCAGATACGCAGTATTTT.

Written as DNA, the CDR3 is TGTGCCAGCAGACACCCAGGGGCTTCCTACGAGCAGTACTTC. Translation gives CASRHPGASYEQYF. The rearrangement links TRBV25-1 to TRBJ2-7; a possible D gene is TRBD1 (6 bases). The CDR3 covers 14 residues. CDR1 MGHDK and CDR2 SYGVNS come from the germline V gene. The V gene lost 6 bases and the J gene lost 1 base, with 13 bases spanning the gap.

A word on this clonotype: A read error may produce the germline difference seen at one junction end. J is TRBJ2-1 and V is TRBV5-1, with TRBD1 as a possible D gene (5 bases). The CDR3 covers 15 residues. Per germline, CDR1 SGHRS and CDR2 YFSETQ. CDR3 protein: CASSPVGHLYNEQLF. The CDR3 region has the DNA TGCGCCAGCAGCCCTGTCGGACATTTGTACAATGAGCAGCTCTTC.

CDR3 residues: CASTPVYGYTF. The DNA of the CDR3 is TGTGCCAGCACCCCAGTCTATGGCTACACCTTC. This chain joins TRBV7-2 and TRBJ1-2; D call uncertain. The CDR3 length is 11 residues. The germline V gene has CDR1 SGHTA and CDR2 FQGNSA. V was shortened by 7 bases and J by 4 bases, with 7 bases between the two germline ends.

This clonotype was seen many times. The chain joins TRBV7-2 to TRBJ1-4; maybe TRBD1 (5 bases). Trimming shortened V by 1 base and J by 4 bases, and 10 bases separated the two germline ends. CDR1 is SGHTA and CDR2 is FQGNSA in the germline V gene. The CDR3 totals 15 residues. CDR3 DNA sequence: TGTGCCAGCAGCTTAGTTCGGGGGAGTAATGAAAAACTGTTTTTT. Translated, it gives CASSLVRGSNEKLFF.

This clonotype was counted a few times. V usage is TRBV7-6 and J usage is TRBJ1-1, with TRBD1 matching over 11 bases. After removal of 1 base from V and 8 bases from J, the junction contained 6 bases not matched to a gene. The V gene's germline CDR1 is SGHVS and CDR2 FNYEAQ. This CDR3 region has 15 residues. The CDR3 loop reads CASSLGSGDRGEAFF. In DNA, the CDR3 is TGTGCCAGCAGCTTAGGTTCAGGGGACAGGGGGGAAGCTTTCTTT.

This clonotype came up a few times. The chain carries TRBV5-1 and TRBJ2-1; D is tentatively TRBD1 or TRBD2 (7 bases each). V lost 3 bases and J lost 7, with 17 bases in between. Germline V lookup: CDR1 SGHRS, CDR2 YFSETQ. The CDR3 is 15 amino acids. Written as DNA, the CDR3 is TGCGCCAGCAGCTCTTACAGGGGAGCGGGAAATGAGCAGTTCTTC. Translating gives CASSSYRGAGNEQFF. The full variable domain, with the rest looked up from reference TRBV5-1 and TRBJ2-1, is KAGVTQTPRYLIKTRGQQVTLSCSPISGHRSVSWYQQTPGQGLQFLFEYFSETQRNKGNFPGRFSGRQFSNSRSEMNVSTLELGDSALYLCASSSYRGAGNEQFFGPGTRLTVL.

This clonotype showed up many times. The rearrangement uses TRBV7-2 and TRBJ2-4; D is perhaps TRBD1 (6 bases). CDR1 and CDR2 (germline): SGHTA, FQGNSA. Trimming pared 3 bases from V and 7 bases from J, leaving 13 bases between. This CDR3 contains 14 residues. The CDR3 is CASSFGTWGNIQYF. The CDR3 nucleotides are TGTGCCAGCAGCTTCGGGACATGGGGGAACATTCAGTACTTC.

This clonotype was seen more than once but under ten times. One junction end does not reproduce the germline sequence, and a read error may be involved. V is TRBV18 and J is TRBJ1-3; the D gene is possibly TRBD1 (5 bases). The CDR3 contains 18 residues. Looked up from germline, CDR1 is KGHSH and CDR2 is LQKENI. The CDR3 reads CASSPRVAGPISGNTIYF. CDR3 DNA: TGTGCCAGCTCCCCACGCGTGGCAGGGCCTATCTCTGGAAACACCATATATTTT.